These 19 T cell receptor beta chains were sequenced from one sample in a study of identical twins. TCRdb reprocessed the 5' RACE reads with MiXCR, giving one entry per CDR3 protein. The data contain hundreds of thousands of distinct CDR3 sequences, 15% to 20% of them seen just once; the ten biggest clones take up roughly 13%. The same specimen was also included in a second study, on T cells expressing NK-cell markers.

Sequencing was done on a sample of PBMCs. The receptor set was obtained from a woman between 18 and 29 years old in good health.

This clonotype occurred many times. This chain uses TRBV7-6 with TRBJ1-1; D is perhaps TRBD1 (6 bases). This CDR3 has 13 amino acids. V gave up 8 bases and J gave up 1 base, with 11 bases separating them. Germline values: CDR1 SGHVS, CDR2 FNYEAQ. The CDR3 reads CASRGQPNTEAFF. The CDR3 bases are TGTGCCAGCCGAGGACAGCCGAACACTGAAGCTTTCTTT.

The V and J genes are TRBV12-3 or TRBV12-4 and TRBJ2-1; 16 nucleotides agree with TRBD2. CDR3 length: 17 amino acids. The V gene end was trimmed by 7 bases and the J gene end by 4 bases; junction bases not matched to a gene: 7. The CDR3: CASTAGTSGRAYNEQFF. The CDR3, as DNA: TGTGCCAGCACCGCCGGGACTAGCGGGAGGGCGTACAATGAGCAGTTCTTC.

The rearrangement joins TRBV12-3 or TRBV12-4 to TRBJ1-2; D perhaps matches TRBD1 (6 bases). Trimming took 5 bases from V and 6 from J, leaving 16 bases between them. The CDR3 is 14 residues long. The CDR3 DNA reads TGTGCCAGCAGTCCCTCAGGGGACTATCATGGCTACACCTTC. Its protein product is CASSPSGDYHGYTF.

This clonotype occurred many times. This chain connects TRBV7-6 to TRBJ2-1; weak D call: TRBD2 (6 bases). Germline assignment: CDR1 SGHVS and CDR2 FNYEAQ. CDR3 length: 17 residues. The V end lost 5 bases, the J end lost 0 bases, and 17 bases lay between the germline ends. CDR3 sequence (DNA): TGTGCCAGCAGCCGAACTCTCCCCGGGAGCTCCTACAATGAGCAGTTCTTC. This gives the protein CASSRTLPGSSYNEQFF.

The J gene is TRBJ2-3, the V gene TRBV7-7, with D possibly matching TRBD1 (6 bases). Trimming took 3 bases from V and 4 from J, leaving 11 bases between them. This CDR3 spans 14 amino acids. The V gene's germline CDR1 is SSHAT and CDR2 FNYEAQ (reference sequence). This chain's CDR3 is CASSFNYRADTQYF. The CDR3, as DNA: TGTGCCAGCAGCTTCAACTACAGGGCAGATACGCAGTATTTT.

This clonotype appeared a few times. This chain connects TRBV5-5 to TRBJ1-1; D is ambiguous. Germline CDR1 SGHKS, CDR2 YYEKEE (reference sequence). Trimming removed 0 bases at V and 8 bases at J, with 11 bases between. The CDR3 consists of 13 residues. CDR3 sequence: CASSLVAGEEAFF. The CDR3 DNA is TGTGCCAGCAGCTTGGTGGCGGGCGAGGAAGCTTTCTTT. The entire variable domain, with the rest obtained from reference TRBV5-5 and TRBJ1-1, is as follows: DAGVTQSPTHLIKTRGQQVTLRCSPISGHKSVSWYQQVLGQGPQFIFQYYEKEERGRGNFPDRFSARQFPNYSSELNVNALLLGDSALYLCASSLVAGEEAFFGQGTRLTVV.

V usage is TRBV12-3 or TRBV12-4 and J usage is TRBJ2-5, with D perhaps TRBD2 (5 bases). The length of the CDR3 is 13 residues. V was pared by 6 bases and J by 1 base, with 9 bases between. Here the CDR3 reads CASRPTSQETQYF. The CDR3 DNA reads as TGTGCCAGCAGACCAACTAGCCAAGAGACCCAGTACTTC.

This clonotype was observed a few times. The chain links TRBV6-2 or TRBV6-3 to TRBJ2-1; tentatively, D is TRBD1 (6 bases). The CDR3 extends over 15 amino acids. Germline values: CDR1 MNHEY, CDR2 SVGEGT. Trimming removed 8 bases at V and 2 bases at J, with 16 bases between. The DNA for the CDR3 is TGTGCCAGCCGTGTGGGGGACACCACCTACAATGAGCAGTTCTTC. This gives the protein CASRVGDTTYNEQFF.

This clonotype occurred many times. The chain carries TRBV7-6 and TRBJ2-5; TRBD2 matches at 7 bases. The CDR3 has 14 amino acids. V was clipped by 4 bases and J by 3 bases; unmatched bases: 5. CDR1 is SGHVS, CDR2 FNYEAQ, per germline. The CDR3 DNA reads as TGTGCCAGCAGCTCCCACCTAGCGGAAGAGACCCAGTACTTC. Translation: CASSSHLAEETQYF.

This clonotype was detected a few times. V usage is TRBV23-1 and J usage is TRBJ2-5, with 8 bases lining up with TRBD1. TRBV23-1 is an open reading frame, and its role is uncertain. CDR3 size: 13 residues. J lost 5 bases, V lost 6 bases, and 5 bases had no gene match. This CDR3 reads CASRTGEVETQYF. As DNA, the CDR3 is TGCGCCAGCAGGACAGGGGAGGTGGAGACCCAGTACTTC.

In this sample, this clonotype turned up a few times. V gene TRBV6-5 combines with J gene TRBJ2-2; 7 nucleotides align to TRBD1. Per germline, CDR1 MNHEY and CDR2 SVGAGI. The CDR3 is 16 residues long. V trimming: 2 bases; J trimming: 2 bases; junction bases outside the gene matches: 5. CDR3 amino acids: CASSYPGTANTGELFF. The CDR3 DNA reads TGTGCCAGCAGTTACCCCGGGACAGCTAACACCGGGGAGCTGTTTTTT.

The CDR3 loop reads CASSQEVAQETQYF. The CDR3 nucleotides are TGTGCCAGCAGCCAAGAGGTGGCCCAAGAGACCCAGTACTTC. The chain is built from TRBV3-1 and TRBJ2-5; D is ambiguous. This CDR3 spans 14 amino acids. With 0 bases removed from V and 1 base from J, the gap between germline ends came to 6 bases. CDR1 and CDR2 (germline): LGHDT, YNNKEL (reference sequence).

At least ten counts were recorded for this clonotype. The gene calls are TRBV20-1 and TRBJ2-1; D uncertain. CDR3 length equals 13 residues. Germline CDR1 reads DFQATT; CDR2 reads SNEGSKA (reference sequence). Trimming removed 4 bases at V and 6 bases at J, with 13 bases between. This CDR3 reads CSATESSRNEQFF. In DNA form, the CDR3 reads TGCAGTGCTACGGAATCCTCACGCAATGAGCAGTTCTTC.

The J gene is TRBJ2-1, the V gene TRBV7-9; D not resolved. Germline V gene lookup returns CDR1 SEHNR and CDR2 FQNEAQ (reference sequence). There are 12 residues in the CDR3. V was trimmed by 5 bases and J by 8 bases, leaving 10 bases between them. The DNA of the CDR3 is TGTGCCAGCAGCGTCGTAGCTCATGAGCAGTTCTTC. Protein product: CASSVVAHEQFF.

The rearrangement joins TRBV5-1 to TRBJ2-7, with TRBD1 matching 11 bases. The CDR3 sequence is 17 residues long. Germline V CDR1 and CDR2: SGHRS, YFSETQ. The V segment lost 2 bases and the J segment 8 bases; nucleotides outside the gene matches: 15. DNA of the CDR3: TGCGCCAGCAGCTTTAACCCGGTGGGACAGGGGGACGCGCAGCAGTACTTC. Translated: CASSFNPVGQGDAQQYF.

This clonotype was seen more than once but under ten times. The rearrangement joins TRBV6-1 to TRBJ1-2; the D gene is possibly TRBD1 (5 bases). This CDR3 region has 15 residues. Per the germline V gene, CDR1 is MNHNS and CDR2 is SASEGT. Trimming pared 8 bases from V and 3 bases from J, leaving 19 bases between. This chain's CDR3 is CASGPHGGRDYGYTF. In DNA form, the CDR3 reads TGTGCCAGCGGCCCTCACGGGGGGAGAGACTATGGCTACACCTTC.

This clonotype was found a few times. This chain connects TRBV20-1 to TRBJ2-1, with TRBD2 identical over 12 bases. CDR1 is DFQATT, CDR2 SNEGSKA, per germline (reference sequence). The CDR3 is 15 amino acids. After removal of 0 bases from V and 8 bases from J, the junction contained 5 bases not matched to a gene. The CDR3 loop reads CSARDPRTSGDEQFF. Written as DNA, the CDR3 is TGCAGTGCTAGAGACCCCCGGACTAGCGGGGATGAGCAGTTCTTC.

The rearrangement uses TRBV27 and TRBJ2-3; D possibly matches TRBD1 or TRBD2 (6 bases each). Trimming removed 9 bases from V and 6 bases from J, with 28 bases in between. Germline assignment: CDR1 MNHEY and CDR2 SMNVEV (reference sequence). CDR3 length equals 17 residues. The CDR3 DNA reads TGTGCCAGTTGGCCAACGCCATCCGGGGGCGCGTTGGATACGCAGTATTTT. Amino acid sequence: CASWPTPSGGALDTQYF.

This sequence joins TRBV20-1 and TRBJ1-3; no clear D gene. Trimming removed 5 bases from V and 0 bases from J, with 5 bases in between. Germline-derived CDR1 and CDR2 are DFQATT and SNEGSKA (reference sequence). The CDR3 loop spans 12 amino acids. CDR3 nucleotides: TGCAGTGCTGGGGACTCTGGAAACACCATATATTTT. As protein: CSAGDSGNTIYF.